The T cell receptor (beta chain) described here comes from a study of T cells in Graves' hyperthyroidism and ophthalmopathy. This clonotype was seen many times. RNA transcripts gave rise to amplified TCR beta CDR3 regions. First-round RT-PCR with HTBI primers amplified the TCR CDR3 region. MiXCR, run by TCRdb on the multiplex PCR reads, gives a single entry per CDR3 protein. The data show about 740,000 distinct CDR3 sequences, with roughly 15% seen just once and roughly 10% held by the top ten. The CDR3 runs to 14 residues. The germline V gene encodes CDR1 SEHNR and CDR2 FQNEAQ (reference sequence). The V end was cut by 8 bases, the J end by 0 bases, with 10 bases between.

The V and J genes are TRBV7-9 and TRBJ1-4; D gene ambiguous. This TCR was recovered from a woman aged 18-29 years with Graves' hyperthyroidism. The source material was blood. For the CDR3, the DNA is TGTGCCAGCGGGGAAACGGCAACTAATGAAAAACTGTTTTTT. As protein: CASGETATNEKLFF.